This TCR beta chain was captured by sequencing in a study of T cells after yellow fever vaccination. Study results and limitations: Within FACS-sorted repertoires, abundant clonotypes contaminating from the bulk population could be present.

Generation of TCR cDNA used 5'RACE template switching (which added a universal primer site and UMIs). TCRdb processed the 5' RACE reads anew with MiXCR; each CDR3 protein has one entry. The repertoire holds 200,000 to 300,000 distinct CDR3 sequences, with approximately 6.3% as singletons. This clonotype came up many times. Its specificity is not known. The receptor's source is a man aged 25 to 40 who received the YFV17D yellow fever vaccine. The sequencing here drew on CD4+ T cells sorted from PBMCs, taken on the day of the yellow fever booster vaccination.

CDR3 coding DNA: TGTGCCAGCAGCCTAGCGACAGGGTTTAATAACGAGCAGTACTTC. It translates to CASSLATGFNNEQYF. V usage is TRBV4-2 and J usage is TRBJ2-7; 7 nucleotides line up with TRBD1. Germline V gene lookup returns CDR1 LGHNA and CDR2 YNFKEQ. V was pared by 4 bases and J by 5 bases, with 11 bases of the junction left unmatched. This CDR3 is built from 15 residues.